This T cell receptor (beta chain) was recovered during a study of control samples from healthy donors and cancer patients. Repertoires were generated with immunoSEQ multiplex PCR, while TCRdb's copy carries only in-frame clones and drops some. The sample has 120,000 to 150,000 clones; 91% are singletons. The CDR3 loop spans 11 amino acids. The V gene end was trimmed by 5 bases and the J gene end by 5 bases; junction bases not matched to a gene: 3. Germline CDR1 is GTSNPN and CDR2 is SVGIG (reference sequence). The V and J genes are TRBV30 and TRBJ2-7, with TRBD2 matching 7 bases. What was sequenced was blood. The clonotype comes from a man aged 25-40 years in good health. The CDR3 spells CAWGLVHEQYF. The CDR3 DNA sequence: TGTGCCTGGGGACTAGTCCACGAGCAGTACTTC.